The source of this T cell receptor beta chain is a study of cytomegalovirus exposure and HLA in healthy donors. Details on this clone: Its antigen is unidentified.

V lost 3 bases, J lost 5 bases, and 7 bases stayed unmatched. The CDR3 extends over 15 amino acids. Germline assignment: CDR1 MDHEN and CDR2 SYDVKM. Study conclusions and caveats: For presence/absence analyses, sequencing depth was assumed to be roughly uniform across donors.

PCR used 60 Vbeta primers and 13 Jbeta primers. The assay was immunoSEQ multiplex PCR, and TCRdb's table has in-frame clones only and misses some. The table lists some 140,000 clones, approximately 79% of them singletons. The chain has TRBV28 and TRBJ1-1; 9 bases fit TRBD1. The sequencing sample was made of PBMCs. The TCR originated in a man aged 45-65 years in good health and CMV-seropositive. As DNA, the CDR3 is TGTGCCAGCAGTTTCGGGGGACAGGGACGAACTGAAGCTTTCTTT. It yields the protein CASSFGGQGRTEAFF.